This T cell receptor beta chain came from a study of OX40 agonist ivuxolimab in advanced cancers. Study-wide background: All patients had ivuxolimab intravenously every 2 weeks at 0.01 to 10 mg/kg. General study points: On average, CD8+ T cells showed a greater number of expanded clones than CD4+. Antigen specificity of clonally expanded peripheral T cells was not established.

People who had autoimmune disease history or systemic immunosuppression were excluded. This clone was observed a single time. The target antigen is unknown. The V segment lost 6 bases and the J segment 0 bases; nucleotides outside the gene matches: 14. Germline V gene lookup returns CDR1 WNHNN and CDR2 SYGVQD (reference sequence). The CDR3 consists of 19 residues. Repertoires were generated with immunoSEQ multiplex PCR, while TCRdb's copy carries only in-frame clones and drops some. The sample has 7,000 to 8,500 clones, around 80% seen once. The chain employs TRBV10-1 and TRBJ1-4, with 9 bases matching TRBD1. The TCR comes from an adult with an advanced solid tumor such as melanoma, head and neck, liver or kidney cancer. Source: CD4+ or CD8+ T cells sorted from blood, taken in a trial of the OX40 agonist ivuxolimab. CDR3 sequence: CASRQVYTGGKSTNEKLFF. The CDR3 DNA sequence: TGCGCCAGCAGGCAGGTATATACAGGGGGCAAATCAACTAATGAAAAACTGTTTTTT.